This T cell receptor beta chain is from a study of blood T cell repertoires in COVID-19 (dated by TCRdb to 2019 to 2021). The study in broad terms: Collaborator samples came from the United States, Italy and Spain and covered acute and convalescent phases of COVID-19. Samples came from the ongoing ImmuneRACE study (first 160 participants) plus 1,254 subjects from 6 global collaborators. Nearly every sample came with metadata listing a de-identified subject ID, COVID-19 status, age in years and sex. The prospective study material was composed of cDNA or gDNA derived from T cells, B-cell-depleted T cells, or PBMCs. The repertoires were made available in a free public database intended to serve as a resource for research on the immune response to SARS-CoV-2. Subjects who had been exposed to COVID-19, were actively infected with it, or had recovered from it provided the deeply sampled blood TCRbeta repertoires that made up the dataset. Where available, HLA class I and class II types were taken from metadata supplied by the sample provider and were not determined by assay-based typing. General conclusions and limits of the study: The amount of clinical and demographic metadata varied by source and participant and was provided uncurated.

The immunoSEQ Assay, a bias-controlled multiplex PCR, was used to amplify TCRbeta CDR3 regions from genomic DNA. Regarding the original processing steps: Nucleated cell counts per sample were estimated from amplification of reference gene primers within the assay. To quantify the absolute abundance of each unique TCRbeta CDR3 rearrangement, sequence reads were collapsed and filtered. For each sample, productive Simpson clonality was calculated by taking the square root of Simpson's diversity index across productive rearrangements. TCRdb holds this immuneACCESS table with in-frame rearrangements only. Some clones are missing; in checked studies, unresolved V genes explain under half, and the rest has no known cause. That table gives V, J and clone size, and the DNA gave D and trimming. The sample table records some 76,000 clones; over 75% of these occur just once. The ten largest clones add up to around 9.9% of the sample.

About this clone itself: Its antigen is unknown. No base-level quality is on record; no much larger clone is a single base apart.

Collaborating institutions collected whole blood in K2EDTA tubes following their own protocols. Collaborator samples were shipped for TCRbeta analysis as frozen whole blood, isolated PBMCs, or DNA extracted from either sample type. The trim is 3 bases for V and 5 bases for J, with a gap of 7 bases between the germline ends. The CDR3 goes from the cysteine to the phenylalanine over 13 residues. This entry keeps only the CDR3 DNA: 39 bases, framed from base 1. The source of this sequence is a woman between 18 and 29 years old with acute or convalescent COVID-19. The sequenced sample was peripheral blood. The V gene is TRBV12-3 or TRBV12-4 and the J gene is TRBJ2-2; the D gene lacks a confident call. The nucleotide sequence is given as TGTGCCAGCAGTTTCGCACTAACCGGGGAGCTGTTTTTT. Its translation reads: CASSFALTGELFF.